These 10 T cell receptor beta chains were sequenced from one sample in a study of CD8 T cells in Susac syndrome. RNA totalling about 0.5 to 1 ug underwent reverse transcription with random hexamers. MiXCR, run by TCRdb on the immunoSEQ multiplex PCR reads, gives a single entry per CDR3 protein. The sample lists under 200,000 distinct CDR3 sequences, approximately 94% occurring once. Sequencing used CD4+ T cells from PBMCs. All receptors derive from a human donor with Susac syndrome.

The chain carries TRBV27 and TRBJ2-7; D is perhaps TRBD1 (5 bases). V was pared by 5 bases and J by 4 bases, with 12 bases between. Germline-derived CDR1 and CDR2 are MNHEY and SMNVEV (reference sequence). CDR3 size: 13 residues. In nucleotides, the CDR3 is TGTGCCAGCAGTCCTCGGACACTTTACGAGCAGTACTTC. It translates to CASSPRTLYEQYF.

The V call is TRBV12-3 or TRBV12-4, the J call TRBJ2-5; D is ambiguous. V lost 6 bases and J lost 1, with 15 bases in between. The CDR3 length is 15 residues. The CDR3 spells CASSLLGSTQETQYF. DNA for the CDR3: TGTGCCAGCAGCCTGCTCGGTAGTACCCAAGAGACCCAGTACTTC.

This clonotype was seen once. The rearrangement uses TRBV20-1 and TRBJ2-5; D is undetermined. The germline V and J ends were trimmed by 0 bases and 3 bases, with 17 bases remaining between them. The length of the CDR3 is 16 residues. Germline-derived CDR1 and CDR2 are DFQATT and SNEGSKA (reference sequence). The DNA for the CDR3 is TGCAGTGCTAGAGATCTCCGGCTAGGTGGAAAAGAGACCCAGTACTTC. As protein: CSARDLRLGGKETQYF.

CDR3 loop: CASSVGGGGRQETQYF. The CDR3 DNA follows: TGTGCCAGCAGCGTAGGGGGAGGGGGCAGGCAAGAGACCCAGTACTTC. The rearrangement links TRBV9 to TRBJ2-5, with D possibly called TRBD1 or TRBD2 (7 bases each). This CDR3 comprises 16 residues. Trimming took off 0 bases at V and 2 bases at J, with 14 bases between the two ends. Per germline, CDR1 SGDLS and CDR2 YYNGEE.

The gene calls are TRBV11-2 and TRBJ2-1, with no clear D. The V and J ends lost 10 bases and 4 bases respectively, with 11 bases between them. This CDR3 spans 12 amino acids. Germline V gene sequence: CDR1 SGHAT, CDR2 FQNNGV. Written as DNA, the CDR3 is TGTGCCACCTCATTGAGGTACAATGAGCAGTTCTTC. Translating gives CATSLRYNEQFF.

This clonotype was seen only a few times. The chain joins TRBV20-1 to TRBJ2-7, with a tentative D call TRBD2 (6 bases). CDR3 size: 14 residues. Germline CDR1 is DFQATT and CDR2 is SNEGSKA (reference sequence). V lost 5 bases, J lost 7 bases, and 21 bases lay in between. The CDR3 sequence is CSAGGQGLGGEQYF. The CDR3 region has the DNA TGCAGTGCTGGTGGGCAGGGACTTGGGGGGGAGCAGTACTTC.

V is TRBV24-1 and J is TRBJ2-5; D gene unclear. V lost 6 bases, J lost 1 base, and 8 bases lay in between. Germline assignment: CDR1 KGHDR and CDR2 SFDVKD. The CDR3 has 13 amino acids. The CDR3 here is CATSRRAQETQYF. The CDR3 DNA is TGTGCCACCAGTCGCCGGGCCCAAGAGACCCAGTACTTC.

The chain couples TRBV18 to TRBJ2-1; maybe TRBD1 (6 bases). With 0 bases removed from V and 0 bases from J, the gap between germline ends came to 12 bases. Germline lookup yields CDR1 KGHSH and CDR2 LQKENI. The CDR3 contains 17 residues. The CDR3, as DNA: TGTGCCAGCTCACCACCTCTTGGGGGCAGCTCCTACAATGAGCAGTTCTTC. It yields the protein CASSPPLGGSSYNEQFF.

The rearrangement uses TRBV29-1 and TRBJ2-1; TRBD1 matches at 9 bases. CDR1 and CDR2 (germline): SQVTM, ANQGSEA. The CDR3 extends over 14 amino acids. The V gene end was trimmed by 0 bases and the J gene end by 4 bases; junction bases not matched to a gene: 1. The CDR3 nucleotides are TGCAGCGTTGAAGAGGACAGGGGATACAATGAGCAGTTCTTC. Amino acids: CSVEEDRGYNEQFF.

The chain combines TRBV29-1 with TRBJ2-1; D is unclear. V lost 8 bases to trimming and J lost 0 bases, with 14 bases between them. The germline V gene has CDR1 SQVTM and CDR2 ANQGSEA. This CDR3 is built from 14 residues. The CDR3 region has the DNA TGCAGCCTGGAGAGGATGGGCTCCTACAATGAGCAGTTCTTC. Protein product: CSLERMGSYNEQFF.